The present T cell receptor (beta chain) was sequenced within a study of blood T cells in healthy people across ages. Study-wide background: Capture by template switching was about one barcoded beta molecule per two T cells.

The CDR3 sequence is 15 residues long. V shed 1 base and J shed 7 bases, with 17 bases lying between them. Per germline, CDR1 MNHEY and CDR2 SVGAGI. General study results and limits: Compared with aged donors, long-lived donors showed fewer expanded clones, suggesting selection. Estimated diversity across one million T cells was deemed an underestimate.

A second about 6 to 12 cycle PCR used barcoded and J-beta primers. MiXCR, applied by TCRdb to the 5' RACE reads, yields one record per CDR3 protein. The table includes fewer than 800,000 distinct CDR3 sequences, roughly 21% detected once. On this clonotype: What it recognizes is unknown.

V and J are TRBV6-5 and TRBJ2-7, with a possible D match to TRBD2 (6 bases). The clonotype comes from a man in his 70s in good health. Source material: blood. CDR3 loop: CASSYFQGGLGEQYF. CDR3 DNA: TGTGCCAGCAGTTACTTCCAGGGAGGCTTGGGGGAGCAGTACTTC.